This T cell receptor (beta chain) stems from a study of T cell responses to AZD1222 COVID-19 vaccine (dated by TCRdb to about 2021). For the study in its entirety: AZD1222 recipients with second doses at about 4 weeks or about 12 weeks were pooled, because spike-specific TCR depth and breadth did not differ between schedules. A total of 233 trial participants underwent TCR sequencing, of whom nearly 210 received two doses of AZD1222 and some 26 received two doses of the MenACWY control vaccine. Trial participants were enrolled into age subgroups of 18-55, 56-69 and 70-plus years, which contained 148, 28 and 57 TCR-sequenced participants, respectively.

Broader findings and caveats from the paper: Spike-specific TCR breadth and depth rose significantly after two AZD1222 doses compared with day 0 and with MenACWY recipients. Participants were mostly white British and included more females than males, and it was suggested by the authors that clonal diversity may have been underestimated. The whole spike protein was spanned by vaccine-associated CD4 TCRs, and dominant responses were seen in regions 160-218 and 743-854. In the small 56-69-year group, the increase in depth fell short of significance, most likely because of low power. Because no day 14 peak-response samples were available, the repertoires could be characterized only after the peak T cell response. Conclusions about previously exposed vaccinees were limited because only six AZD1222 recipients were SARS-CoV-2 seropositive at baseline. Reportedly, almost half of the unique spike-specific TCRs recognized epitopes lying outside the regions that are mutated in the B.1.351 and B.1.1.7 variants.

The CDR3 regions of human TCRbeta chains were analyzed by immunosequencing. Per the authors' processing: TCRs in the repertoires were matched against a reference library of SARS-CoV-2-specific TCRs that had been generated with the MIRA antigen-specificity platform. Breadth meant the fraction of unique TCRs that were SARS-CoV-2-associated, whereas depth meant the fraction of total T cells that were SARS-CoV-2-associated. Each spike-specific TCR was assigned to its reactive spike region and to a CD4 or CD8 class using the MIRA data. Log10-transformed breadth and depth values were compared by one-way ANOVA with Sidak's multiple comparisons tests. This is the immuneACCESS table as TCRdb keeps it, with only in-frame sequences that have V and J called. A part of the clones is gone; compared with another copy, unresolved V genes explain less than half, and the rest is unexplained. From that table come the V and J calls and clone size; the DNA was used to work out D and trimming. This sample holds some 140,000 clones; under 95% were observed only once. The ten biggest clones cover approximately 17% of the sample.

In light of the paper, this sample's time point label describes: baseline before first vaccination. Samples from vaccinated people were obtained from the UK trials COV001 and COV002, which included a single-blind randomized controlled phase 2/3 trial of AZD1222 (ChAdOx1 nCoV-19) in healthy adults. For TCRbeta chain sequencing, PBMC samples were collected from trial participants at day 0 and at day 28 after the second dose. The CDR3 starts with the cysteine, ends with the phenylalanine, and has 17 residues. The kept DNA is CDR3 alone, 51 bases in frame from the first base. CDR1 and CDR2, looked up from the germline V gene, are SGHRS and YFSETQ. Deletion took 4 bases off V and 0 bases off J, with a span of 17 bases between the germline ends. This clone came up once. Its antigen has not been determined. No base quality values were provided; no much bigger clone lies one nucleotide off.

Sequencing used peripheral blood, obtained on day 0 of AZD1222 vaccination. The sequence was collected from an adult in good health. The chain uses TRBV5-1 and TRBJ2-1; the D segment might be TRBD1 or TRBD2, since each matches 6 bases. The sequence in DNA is TGCGCCAGCAGCACCGGAGGATGGGGGGCCTCCTACAATGAGCAGTTCTTC. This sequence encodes CASSTGGWGASYNEQFF.